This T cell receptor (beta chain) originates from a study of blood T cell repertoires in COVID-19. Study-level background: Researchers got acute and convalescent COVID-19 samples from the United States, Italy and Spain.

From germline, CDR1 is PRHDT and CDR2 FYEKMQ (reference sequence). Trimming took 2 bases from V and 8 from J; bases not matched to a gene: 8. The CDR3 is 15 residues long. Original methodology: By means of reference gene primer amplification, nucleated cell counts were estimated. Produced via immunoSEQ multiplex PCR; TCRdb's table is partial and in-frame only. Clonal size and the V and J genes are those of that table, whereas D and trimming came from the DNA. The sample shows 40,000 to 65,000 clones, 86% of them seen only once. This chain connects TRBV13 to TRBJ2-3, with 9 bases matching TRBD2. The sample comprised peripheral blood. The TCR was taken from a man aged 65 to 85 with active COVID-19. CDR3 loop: CASSLLRGGAGTQYF. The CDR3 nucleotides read TGTGCCAGCAGCTTACTGCGGGGGGGCGCAGGTACGCAGTATTTT.